The 22 T cell receptor beta chains below come from one sample, sequenced in a study of T cells in Graves' hyperthyroidism and ophthalmopathy. RNA transcripts provided the source from which TCR beta CDR3 regions were amplified. A set of HTBI primers served as the primers for a first-round RT-PCR of the TCR CDR3. In TCRdb, the multiplex PCR reads were re-called with MiXCR into one record per CDR3 protein. Of around 700,000 distinct CDR3 sequences in the sample, roughly a third were seen once. Material for sequencing was blood. All receptors come from a woman aged 40 to 50 with Graves' hyperthyroidism.

V gene TRBV5-1 combines with J gene TRBJ2-3, with 9 bases aligning to TRBD2. Germline V gene sequence: CDR1 SGHRS, CDR2 YFSETQ. Unmatched junction bases numbered 12, after V lost 4 bases and J lost 3 bases. CDR3 size: 17 residues. Here the CDR3 DNA reads TGCGCCAGCAGCCAAGATTTGGTAGCGGGGGAGACAGATACGCAGTATTTT. Encoded protein: CASSQDLVAGETDTQYF.

This clonotype was seen many times. The chain couples TRBV20-1 to TRBJ2-7; 12 bases are a match to TRBD2. Trimming took 5 bases from V and 7 from J; bases not matched to a gene: 12. The CDR3 length is 15 residues. Germline lookup yields CDR1 DFQATT and CDR2 SNEGSKA (reference sequence). CDR3 nucleotides: TGCAGTGCTGCCCCGGCTAGCGGGGGGGCGTGGGAGCAGTACTTC. Its translation is CSAAPASGGAWEQYF.

This clonotype appeared a few times. The chain joins TRBV28 to TRBJ2-5, with a tentative D call TRBD1 (6 bases). Trimming shortened V by 8 bases and J by 9 bases, and 13 bases separated the two germline ends. Per the germline V gene, CDR1 is MDHEN and CDR2 is SYDVKM. The CDR3 has 11 amino acids. CDR3: CASAGQGPQYF. The CDR3 coding sequence is TGTGCCAGCGCAGGGCAGGGGCCCCAGTACTTC. The whole variable domain, filled in from reference TRBV28 and TRBJ2-5, reads DVKVTQSSRYLVKRTGEKVFLECVQDMDHENMFWYRQDPGLGLRLIYFSYDVKMKEKGDIPEGYSVSREKKERFSLILESASTNQTSMYLCASAGQGPQYFGPGTRLLVL.

The count of this clonotype is one. V is TRBV2 and J is TRBJ2-5, with D perhaps TRBD1 (6 bases). Gene TRBJ2-7 matches the end of the DNA better, so the J call may be wrong. The CDR3 sequence is 16 residues long. Germline assignment: CDR1 SNHLY and CDR2 FYNNEI. The CDR3 region is CASCPMGATGSYEQYF. In DNA, the CDR3 is TGTGCCAGCTGCCCAATGGGGGCGACAGGTTCCTACGAGCAGTACTTC.

This clonotype was observed many times. The CDR3 protein is CASSSGIAPNEQYF. The CDR3 DNA reads as TGTGCCAGCAGCTCCGGGATCGCTCCGAACGAGCAGTACTTC. This chain connects TRBV7-2 to TRBJ2-7; weak D call: TRBD2 (5 bases). From germline, CDR1 is SGHTA and CDR2 FQGNSA. The CDR3 loop spans 14 amino acids. V was clipped by 4 bases and J by 5 bases, with 15 bases between them.

In regard to this clonotype: A read error is possible here, since a much larger clone lies one base away. This chain connects TRBV7-6 to TRBJ1-1; D not resolved. From germline, CDR1 is SGHVS and CDR2 FNYEAQ. The V gene lost 1 base and the J gene lost 1 base, with 10 bases spanning the gap. CDR3 length: 15 residues. The CDR3 coding sequence is TGTGCCAGCAGCTTAGAACGGGCGAGGAACACTGAAGCTTTCTTT. Encoded protein: CASSLERARNTEAFF.

This clonotype has at least ten counts. The chain recombines TRBV12-3 or TRBV12-4 with TRBJ2-5; D not certain. This CDR3 contains 13 residues. Trimming removed 7 bases at V and 1 base at J, with 10 bases between. The CDR3 nucleotides read TGTGCCAGCAATTGGCAGGTCCAAGAGACCCAGTACTTC. Protein: CASNWQVQETQYF.

The chain links TRBV6-5 to TRBJ2-7, with TRBD2 identical over 8 bases. V lost 0 bases, J lost 7 bases, and 5 bases stayed unmatched. There are 14 residues in the CDR3. CDR1 and CDR2 from the germline V gene are MNHEY and SVGAGI. The CDR3: CASSYSGLVMEQYF. In nucleotides, the CDR3 is TGTGCCAGCAGTTACTCGGGACTAGTAATGGAGCAGTACTTC.

At least ten counts were recorded for this clonotype. The genes are TRBV5-8 and TRBJ1-5; 8 bases match TRBD1. V was clipped by 4 bases and J by 5 bases; unmatched bases: 5. The CDR3 spans 14 residues. Germline lookup yields CDR1 SGHTS and CDR2 YDEGEE. The CDR3 sequence is CASSRDRGDQPQHF. Written as DNA, the CDR3 is TGTGCCAGCAGCCGAGACAGGGGCGATCAGCCCCAGCATTTT.

Remarks on this clonotype: Being one base from a much bigger clone, this may be a read error. The rearrangement uses TRBV9 and TRBJ1-2; no reliable D call. Germline lookup yields CDR1 SGDLS and CDR2 YYNGEE. The CDR3 covers 15 residues. CDR3 sequence reads: CASSVDGRALYGHTF. The CDR3 DNA is TGTGCCAGCAGCGTAGACGGAAGAGCCCTCTATGGCCACACCTTC.

The chain employs TRBV6-7 and TRBJ1-1; D not certain. TRBV6-7 is flagged as an ORF with uncertain function. V was cut by 9 bases and J by 5 bases, with 22 bases left in between. This CDR3 comprises 15 residues. Here the CDR3 reads CARIEDGLSRTEAFF. CDR3 DNA sequence: TGTGCCAGAATAGAGGACGGACTGAGTAGAACTGAAGCTTTCTTT.

The V and J genes are TRBV20-1 and TRBJ1-1, with 8 bases fitting TRBD1. With 2 bases clipped from V and 0 bases from J, the junction kept 14 bases outside the gene matches. Germline V gene data show CDR1 as DFQATT and CDR2 as SNEGSKA (reference sequence). The CDR3 has 18 residues. This CDR3 reads CSARTAGGNYPVNTEAFF. The CDR3 nucleotides read TGCAGTGCTAGAACAGCAGGGGGCAACTACCCGGTGAACACTGAAGCTTTCTTT.

Remarks on this clonotype: One base away lies a much larger clone, so this may be a sequencing read error. This chain links TRBV19 with TRBJ2-7; tentative D call: TRBD2 (6 bases). The CDR3 runs to 14 residues. Germline CDR1 and CDR2: LNHDA and SQIVND (reference sequence). The CDR3 nucleotides are TGTGCCACTAGTATAGGTAACGGGGGCTACGAGCAGTACTTC. Encoded protein: CATSIGNGGYEQYF.

This clonotype was found many times. The germline gene is not matched at one end of the junction; a read error may be the cause. This chain links TRBV7-2 with TRBJ2-7; 8 nucleotides match TRBD2. Germline V gene data show CDR1 as SGHTA and CDR2 as FQGNSA. This CDR3 spans 12 amino acids. The DNA of the CDR3 is TGTGCCAGCAGCTTAGTCCGAGGACTAGCCGTCTTC. This codes for CASSLVRGLAVF. Using reference TRBV7-2 and TRBJ2-7 for the parts outside the CDR3, the full variable domain is GAGVSQSPSNKVTEKGKDVELRCDPISGHTALYWYRQSLGQGLEFLIYFQGNSAPDKSGLPSDRFSAERTGGSVSTLTIQRTQQEDSAVYLCASSLVRGLAVFGPGTRLTVT.

The chain's CDR3 is CASSPIVTGDTEAFF. Here the CDR3 DNA reads TGTGCCAGCTCACCGATCGTGACAGGGGATACTGAAGCTTTCTTT. The chain has TRBV10-3 and TRBJ1-1; 8 positions match TRBD1. The ends lost 10 bases at V and 5 bases at J; junction bases unmatched: 15. Germline CDR1 reads ENHRY; CDR2 reads SYGVKD. CDR3 length: 15 amino acids.

A note on this clonotype: A read error may be the cause here, since a much bigger clone is one base away. As the CDR3 is not closed by the conserved phenylalanine or tryptophan, this likely results from a read error. This sequence joins TRBV12-3 or TRBV12-4 and TRBJ1-5, with no clear D. The CDR3 extends over 13 amino acids. The CDR3 here is CASSLGLRQPQHL. Written as DNA, the CDR3 is TGTGCCAGCAGCTTAGGGCTCAGGCAGCCCCAGCATCTT.

This chain joins TRBV19 and TRBJ2-7, with D unresolved. Germline V gene sequence: CDR1 LNHDA, CDR2 SQIVND (reference sequence). The CDR3 is 14 amino acids. Trimming shortened V by 9 bases and J by 2 bases, and 17 bases separated the two germline ends. The CDR3 loop is CASSPQTAAYEQYF. DNA of the CDR3: TGTGCCAGCAGTCCACAGACCGCCGCCTACGAGCAGTACTTC. The full variable domain, rest sourced from reference TRBV19 and TRBJ2-7, is DGGITQSPKYLFRKEGQNVTLSCEQNLNHDAMYWYRQDPGQGLRLIYYSQIVNDFQKGDIAEGYSVSREKKESFPLTVTSAQKNPTAFYLCASSPQTAAYEQYFGPGTRLTVT.

The rearrangement joins TRBV7-3 to TRBJ2-7; D could derive from TRBD1 or TRBD2 (5 bases each). Trimming cost V 4 bases and J 1 base, with 23 bases left between them. Germline V CDR1 and CDR2: SGHTA, FQGTGA. The length of the CDR3 is 18 residues. Here the CDR3 reads CASSSISGGMSISYEQYF. In DNA, the CDR3 is TGTGCCAGCAGCTCTATCTCTGGGGGTATGTCGATATCCTACGAGCAGTACTTC.

DNA of the CDR3: TGTGCCATCAGTGATGGGGACAGGGGGCGCGGCACTGAAGCTTTCTTT. This encodes CAISDGDRGRGTEAFF. J is TRBJ1-1 and V is TRBV10-3, with 12 bases aligning to TRBD1. Germline V gene data show CDR1 as ENHRY and CDR2 as SYGVKD. J was trimmed by 4 bases and V by 3 bases; bases with no gene match: 6. The CDR3 runs to 16 residues.

The V and J genes are TRBV19 and TRBJ1-2, with D uncertain. The CDR3 has 17 residues. V dropped 3 bases and J dropped 4 bases, with 21 bases sitting between them. Germline V lookup: CDR1 LNHDA, CDR2 SQIVND (reference sequence). DNA of the CDR3: TGTGCCAGTAGTATTGGGAGAGGGAGGGATCGCAGCTATGGCTACACCTTC. Translation gives CASSIGRGRDRSYGYTF.

This clonotype appeared many times. The chain combines TRBV29-1 with TRBJ2-7; D call uncertain. Germline CDR1 is SQVTM and CDR2 is ANQGSEA. The CDR3 spans 15 residues. The V and J ends lost 0 bases and 0 bases respectively, with 12 bases between them. CDR3 nucleotide sequence: TGCAGCGTTGAAGATGGAAGGGTCAGCTCCTACGAGCAGTACTTC. It translates to CSVEDGRVSSYEQYF.

This clonotype was seen more than once but under ten times. The chain carries TRBV12-3 or TRBV12-4 and TRBJ1-1, with D unclear. With 3 bases removed from V and 1 base from J, the gap between germline ends came to 9 bases. The CDR3 has 14 amino acids. The CDR3 protein is CASSFGSGNTEAFF. CDR3 nucleotides: TGTGCCAGCAGTTTCGGTTCCGGGAACACTGAAGCTTTCTTT.